These 32 T cell receptor beta chains were sequenced from one sample in a study of PD-L1 blockade in urothelial cancer. Sequencing used immunoSEQ multiplex PCR; TCRdb keeps in-frame clones, though not all of them. The data contain some 84,000 clones, around 80% of them seen just once; the ten biggest clones take up approximately 9.5%. The sequencing used PBMCs, collected around atezolizumab (anti-PD-L1) treatment. The receptors were sampled from a man in his 70s with urothelial cancer.

This sequence joins TRBV7-2 and TRBJ2-3, with D unresolved. V was cut by 4 bases and J by 4 bases, with 6 bases left in between. The CDR3 is 12 amino acids. CDR1 SGHTA and CDR2 FQGNSA come from the germline V gene. CDR3 bases: TGTGCCAGCAGCTCCCTACCAGATACGCAGTATTTT. This codes for CASSSLPDTQYF.

The CDR3 here is CASSVVGSGELFF. CDR3 sequence (DNA): TGTGCCAGCAGCGTAGTTGGCTCCGGGGAGCTGTTTTTT. The genes are TRBV9 and TRBJ2-2; D remains ambiguous. Germline lookup yields CDR1 SGDLS and CDR2 YYNGEE. Between the trimmed V and J ends, which lost 0 bases and 6 bases, there was a span of 6 bases. There are 13 residues in the CDR3.

This clone is medium-sized within its sample. J is TRBJ2-1 and V is TRBV13; the match to TRBD2 covers 7 bases. The CDR3 loop spans 15 amino acids. The V segment lost 6 bases and the J segment 6 bases; nucleotides outside the gene matches: 11. Per germline, CDR1 PRHDT and CDR2 FYEKMQ (reference sequence). CDR3 sequence reads: CASSTSEGRGNEQFF. CDR3 coding DNA: TGTGCCAGCAGTACTAGCGAGGGGAGGGGCAATGAGCAGTTCTTC.

The CDR3 spells CASSLAPAGDQETQYF. As DNA, the CDR3 is TGCGCCAGCAGCTTGGCCCCAGCGGGGGACCAAGAGACCCAGTACTTC. The chain is built from TRBV5-1 and TRBJ2-5, with 8 nucleotides matching TRBD2. Looked up from germline, CDR1 is SGHRS and CDR2 is YFSETQ. J was trimmed by 0 bases and V by 0 bases; bases with no gene match: 4. CDR3 size: 16 residues.

The chain recombines TRBV9 with TRBJ2-2; 7 bases are a match to TRBD1. Germline CDR1 is SGDLS and CDR2 is YYNGEE. The CDR3 has 13 residues. With V trimmed by 6 bases and J by 6 bases, 5 bases remained unmatched. The CDR3, as DNA: TGTGCCAGCATCAAAAGGGGGCCCGGGGAGCTGTTTTTT. Protein sequence: CASIKRGPGELFF. The full variable domain, its missing parts supplied by reference TRBV9 and TRBJ2-2, is DSGVTQTPKHLITATGQRVTLRCSPRSGDLSVYWYQQSLDQGLQFLIQYYNGEERAKGNILERFSAQQFPDLHSELNLSSLELGDSALYFCASIKRGPGELFFGEGSRLTVL.

The chain joins TRBV5-1 to TRBJ1-1; perhaps TRBD1 as D (6 bases). V was pared by 0 bases and J by 3 bases, with 12 bases between. The CDR3 consists of 15 residues. Per germline, CDR1 SGHRS and CDR2 YFSETQ. DNA of the CDR3: TGCGCCAGCAGCTTGGCCACGGGGGGCCACACTGAAGCTTTCTTT. Protein: CASSLATGGHTEAFF.

J is TRBJ2-5 and V is TRBV18; 7 nucleotides match TRBD1. Germline-derived CDR1 and CDR2 are KGHSH and LQKENI. The CDR3 extends over 16 amino acids. V lost 2 bases, J lost 7 bases, and 13 bases stayed unmatched. CDR3 in DNA: TGTGCCAGCTCACCAGAGGGACAGTCCAAGAGGTCGACCCAGTACTTC. Translating it yields CASSPEGQSKRSTQYF. The full variable domain, completed using reference TRBV18 and TRBJ2-5, is NAGVMQNPRHLVRRRGQEARLRCSPMKGHSHVYWYRQLPEEGLKFMVYLQKENIIDESGMPKERFSAEFPKEGPSILRIQQVVRGDSAAYFCASSPEGQSKRSTQYFGPGTRLLVL.

This chain connects TRBV4-1 to TRBJ2-2, with D possibly matching TRBD1 (8 bases). V lost 1 base and J lost 7, with 16 bases in between. This CDR3 has 16 amino acids. Germline CDR1 is MGHRA and CDR2 is YSYEKL. The CDR3 spells CASSQVQGGLHGELFF. For the CDR3, the DNA is TGCGCCAGCAGCCAAGTACAGGGGGGGCTCCACGGGGAGCTGTTTTTT.

The CDR3 loop reads CASSLRGRSYNEQFF. The CDR3, as DNA: TGTGCCAGCAGCTTGAGAGGTCGCTCCTACAATGAGCAGTTCTTC. The chain is built from TRBV5-8 and TRBJ2-1; no clear D. The CDR3 contains 15 residues. Trimming removed 1 base from V and 0 bases from J, with 8 bases in between. Germline CDR1 reads SGHTS; CDR2 reads YDEGEE.

The chain joins TRBV23-1 to TRBJ2-7; the D is unclear. TRBV23-1 is classed as an ORF, of uncertain function. The CDR3 loop spans 13 amino acids. Deletions cut 2 bases from V and 5 bases from J, with 10 bases between. The DNA for the CDR3 is TGCGCCAGCAGTCAAGAGACTCGGGACGAGCAGTACTTC. This gives the protein CASSQETRDEQYF.

This chain uses TRBV11-3 with TRBJ2-5, with 9 bases matching TRBD1. The CDR3 spans 15 residues. The germline V gene has CDR1 SGHNT and CDR2 YENEEA. With 4 bases clipped from V and 3 bases from J, the junction kept 6 bases outside the gene matches. Here the CDR3 reads CASSSDRGLEETQYF. DNA of the CDR3: TGTGCCAGCAGCTCGGACAGGGGCCTCGAAGAGACCCAGTACTTC.

The chain employs TRBV7-2 and TRBJ2-5, with D tentatively TRBD2 (5 bases). V lost 3 bases to trimming and J lost 5 bases, with 19 bases between them. Per germline, CDR1 SGHTA and CDR2 FQGNSA. This CDR3 region has 16 residues. CDR3 amino acids: CASSFTTTGEGETQYF. Written as DNA, the CDR3 is TGTGCCAGCAGCTTCACTACTACTGGCGAGGGCGAGACCCAGTACTTC.

This clone was seen repeatedly, ten times or more. The chain joins TRBV7-2 to TRBJ2-1; 8 bases fit TRBD2. Germline CDR1 and CDR2: SGHTA and FQGNSA. The CDR3 is made up of 16 amino acids. J was trimmed by 5 bases and V by 5 bases; bases with no gene match: 11. CDR3 DNA: TGTGCCAGCAGCCCAACCAGCGGGGGAGGAAACAATGAGCAGTTCTTC. Protein product: CASSPTSGGGNNEQFF.

CDR3 sequence reads: CASPPSDTLTLSTEAFF. The CDR3, as DNA: TGTGCCAGCCCCCCGTCGGACACGTTAACACTGAGCACTGAAGCTTTCTTT. The chain combines TRBV28 with TRBJ1-1; D perhaps matches TRBD1 (5 bases). Looked up from germline, CDR1 is MDHEN and CDR2 is SYDVKM. The CDR3 sequence is 17 residues long. Trimming shortened V by 8 bases and J by 4 bases, and 26 bases separated the two germline ends.

This clone was found a few times. The rearrangement joins TRBV4-2 to TRBJ2-2; D is ambiguous. From germline, CDR1 is LGHNA and CDR2 YNFKEQ. This CDR3 is 16 amino acids long. Trimming stripped 1 base from V and 4 bases from J, with 13 bases between. The CDR3 is CASSQAPSKFTGELFF. The CDR3 bases are TGTGCCAGCAGCCAAGCTCCTAGTAAATTCACCGGGGAGCTGTTTTTT.

The genes are TRBV12-5 and TRBJ1-5; 9 nucleotides align to TRBD1. Germline trimming cut 6 bases from V and 7 bases from J; bases unmatched to any gene: 7. CDR3 length equals 14 residues. Germline V gives CDR1 LGHNT, CDR2 FRNRAP. Here the CDR3 DNA reads TGTGCTAGTGGCCGGACAGGGGAACGGCAGCCCCAGCATTTT. Translation: CASGRTGERQPQHF.

The V call is TRBV7-9, the J call TRBJ2-5, with 10 bases fitting TRBD1. Germline loops: CDR1 SEHNR, CDR2 FQNEAQ (reference sequence). Trimming removed 5 bases from V and 5 bases from J; junction bases left unmatched: 5. The CDR3 has 14 residues. The CDR3 is CASSPDRGRETQYF. In DNA, the CDR3 is TGTGCCAGCAGCCCGGACAGGGGGAGGGAGACCCAGTACTTC. Complete variable domain (other parts from reference TRBV7-9 and TRBJ2-5): DTGVSQNPRHKITKRGQNVTFRCDPISEHNRLYWYRQTLGQGPEFLTYFQNEAQLEKSRLLSDRFSAERPKGSFSTLEIQRTEQGDSAMYLCASSPDRGRETQYFGPGTRLLVL.

As for this clone: Relative to the germline gene, one junction end is altered; a read error may explain this. The genes are TRBV6-1 and TRBJ2-3; TRBD2 matches 9 bases. The CDR3 has 20 amino acids. Germline loops: CDR1 MNHNS, CDR2 SASEGT. In nucleotides, the CDR3 is TGTGCCAGCAGTGACCCTTACGCGAGAGCGGGGGGAGAGGGCACCGATACGCAGTATTTT. Protein product: CASSDPYARAGGEGTDTQYF.

This clone showed up just once. The V call is TRBV5-1, the J call TRBJ2-5; tentative D call: TRBD2 (6 bases). CDR3 length: 14 residues. Trimming took 4 bases from V and 4 from J, leaving 14 bases between them. Germline-derived CDR1 and CDR2 are SGHRS and YFSETQ. This chain's CDR3 is CASSAGLLVETQYF. The CDR3 nucleotides read TGCGCCAGCAGCGCTGGACTACTGGTAGAGACCCAGTACTTC. The full variable domain, with the rest looked up from reference TRBV5-1 and TRBJ2-5, is KAGVTQTPRYLIKTRGQQVTLSCSPISGHRSVSWYQQTPGQGLQFLFEYFSETQRNKGNFPGRFSGRQFSNSRSEMNVSTLELGDSALYLCASSAGLLVETQYFGPGTRLLVL.

CDR3 DNA sequence: TGTGCCAGCAGTCGACAGCCGAACACTGAAGCTTTCTTT. It encodes CASSRQPNTEAFF. V gene TRBV6-6 combines with J gene TRBJ1-1; maybe TRBD1 (5 bases). Trimming shortened V by 5 bases and J by 1 base, and 8 bases separated the two germline ends. This CDR3 is 13 amino acids long. Germline V gene sequence: CDR1 MNHNY, CDR2 SVGAGI (reference sequence).

This clone was seen a single time. CDR3 residues: CATSRGAMNTEAFF. The CDR3 coding sequence is TGTGCCACCAGCAGAGGAGCCATGAACACTGAAGCTTTCTTT. The chain joins TRBV15 to TRBJ1-1, with D unclear. The V end was cut by 1 base, the J end by 0 bases, with 6 bases between. The CDR3 has 14 amino acids. CDR1 is LNHNV and CDR2 is YYDKDF in the germline V gene (reference sequence). Full variable domain (outside the CDR3, taken from reference TRBV15 and TRBJ1-1): DAMVIQNPRYQVTQFGKPVTLSCSQTLNHNVMYWYQQKSSQAPKLLFHYYDKDFNNEADTPDNFQSRRPNTSFCFLDIRSPGLGDTAMYLCATSRGAMNTEAFFGQGTRLTVV.

The V call is TRBV10-3, the J call TRBJ1-2; TRBD1 agrees at 7 bases. This CDR3 region has 13 residues. Germline values: CDR1 ENHRY, CDR2 SYGVKD. V shed 7 bases and J 7 bases; nucleotides not matched to a gene: 9. The CDR3 DNA sequence: TGTGCCATCACTACGGACAGGCTGAGTGGCTACACCTTC. Translated: CAITTDRLSGYTF.

This chain uses TRBV11-3 with TRBJ2-5, with TRBD2 matching over 11 bases. V was clipped by 3 bases and J by 0 bases; unmatched bases: 6. Looked up from germline, CDR1 is SGHNT and CDR2 is YENEEA. The CDR3 has 17 residues. The CDR3 loop reads CASSFGLTSGDQETQYF. In DNA, the CDR3 is TGTGCCAGCAGCTTCGGTCTGACTAGCGGGGACCAAGAGACCCAGTACTTC.

V gene TRBV5-5 combines with J gene TRBJ2-3; 8 bases match TRBD2. CDR3 length equals 15 residues. Germline V gene data show CDR1 as SGHKS and CDR2 as YYEKEE (reference sequence). With V trimmed by 4 bases and J by 0 bases, 4 bases remained unmatched. CDR3 residues: CASSPQRESTDTQYF. In nucleotides, the CDR3 is TGTGCCAGCAGCCCCCAGCGGGAGAGCACAGATACGCAGTATTTT.

In DNA, the CDR3 is TGTGCCAGCAGCACCGGGACTAGCGGGGGGGATTACAATGAGCAGTTCTTC. Translated: CASSTGTSGGDYNEQFF. The gene calls are TRBV7-3 and TRBJ2-1, with 16 positions matching TRBD2. V gave up 5 bases and J gave up 4 bases; unmatched junction bases: 5. Germline V gene sequence: CDR1 SGHTA, CDR2 FQGTGA. The CDR3 contains 17 residues. Based on the CDR3 plus reference TRBV7-3 and TRBJ2-1, the full variable domain is GAGVSQTPSNKVTEKGKYVELRCDPISGHTALYWYRQSLGQGPEFLIYFQGTGAADDSGLPNDRFFAVRPEGSVSTLKIQRTERGDSAVYLCASSTGTSGGDYNEQFFGPGTRLTVL.

V gene TRBV7-9 combines with J gene TRBJ2-1; the match to TRBD2 covers 8 bases. V gave up 5 bases and J gave up 8 bases; unmatched junction bases: 14. The CDR3 loop spans 16 amino acids. Germline lookup yields CDR1 SEHNR and CDR2 FQNEAQ (reference sequence). CDR3 DNA sequence: TGTGCCAGCAGCGGCCGAGGTAGCGGGATGGGAGATGAGCAGTTCTTC. It codes for CASSGRGSGMGDEQFF.

The chain has TRBV6-1 and TRBJ2-6; D may be TRBD1 (5 bases). V dropped 4 bases and J dropped 4 bases, with 8 bases sitting between them. The CDR3 contains 14 residues. From germline, CDR1 is MNHNS and CDR2 SASEGT. The CDR3 here is CASSAGPGANVLTF. The CDR3 coding sequence is TGTGCCAGCAGTGCAGGGCCCGGGGCCAACGTCCTGACTTTC.

The chain combines TRBV18 with TRBJ1-2; D perhaps matches TRBD1 (5 bases). The V end lost 3 bases, the J end lost 1 base, and 9 bases lay between the germline ends. From germline, CDR1 is KGHSH and CDR2 LQKENI. This CDR3 has 14 residues. DNA for the CDR3: TGTGCCAGCTCACCGCGACAGAGTAACTATGGCTACACCTTC. Protein: CASSPRQSNYGYTF.

The CDR3 region has the DNA TGTGCCAGCAGCTTACTAGCGGGAGCGGGCGAGCAGTACTTC. It is translated as CASSLLAGAGEQYF. The chain carries TRBV7-2 and TRBJ2-7; TRBD2 matches 10 bases. Trimming took 2 bases from V and 6 from J; bases not matched to a gene: 4. The CDR3 contains 14 residues. The V gene's germline CDR1 is SGHTA and CDR2 FQGNSA.

The chain couples TRBV7-2 to TRBJ2-7; TRBD2 matches 8 bases. The germline CDR1 and CDR2 sequences are SGHTA and FQGNSA. The CDR3 sequence is 14 residues long. V gave up 3 bases and J gave up 3 bases; unmatched junction bases: 4. CDR3 protein: CASSFAGGRYEQYF. DNA for the CDR3: TGTGCCAGCAGCTTTGCGGGGGGCCGCTACGAGCAGTACTTC.

V is TRBV6-6 and J is TRBJ1-1; D is unresolved. CDR1 is MNHNY, CDR2 SVGAGI, per germline (reference sequence). V was cut by 7 bases and J by 2 bases, with 14 bases left in between. The CDR3 has 14 amino acids. The CDR3 nucleotides read TGTGCCAGCAATAAACAGAACCTTAACACTGAAGCTTTCTTT. Protein: CASNKQNLNTEAFF.

As to this clone: This probably arose from a read error, given a far larger clone one base away. V is TRBV27 and J is TRBJ2-1; 13 bases match TRBD2. The V and J ends lost 5 bases and 9 bases, in that order; junction bases with no gene match: 4. The CDR3 is 14 residues long. Germline CDR1 is MNHEY and CDR2 is SMNVEV (reference sequence). CDR3 in amino acids: CASSPGLAGVEQFF. CDR3 in DNA: TGTGCCAGCAGTCCCGGACTAGCGGGAGTTGAGCAGTTCTTC.